This record concerns one TCR beta chain sequence. These data are taken from a study of blood T cell repertoires in COVID-19. Study information: T cells, B-cell-depleted T cells, or PBMCs supplied cDNA or gDNA.

Clones were sequenced by immunoSEQ multiplex PCR, and TCRdb holds only the in-frame ones, with some missing. This sample has just under 100,000 clones, with about 86% found just once. Per the germline V gene, CDR1 is MGHDK and CDR2 is SYGVNS. The CDR3 totals 15 residues. V lost 3 bases, J lost 4 bases, and 12 bases lay in between. The specimen sequenced was peripheral blood. The V and J genes are TRBV25-1 and TRBJ1-4, with a tentative D call TRBD1 (6 bases). The source of this sequence is a woman aged 60-75 years in a cohort sampled during active or convalescent COVID-19. CDR3 sequence (DNA): TGTGCCAGCAGTGAGTTGGACAGCTTTAATGAAAAACTGTTTTTT. Protein sequence: CASSELDSFNEKLFF.